This T cell receptor beta chain was documented in a study of blood T cell repertoires in COVID-19. In the authors' workflow: Amplifying reference gene primers gave estimates of nucleated cell counts. Generated by immunoSEQ multiplex PCR, the TCRdb table keeps only in-frame clones and is missing some. V and J calls plus clone size are reproduced from that table; the DNA served to infer D and trimming. The table records fewer than 200,000 clones, around four fifths of them present only once. The CDR3 extends over 12 amino acids. Trimming removed 3 bases at V and 1 base at J, with 3 bases between. Germline V CDR1 and CDR2: DFQATT, SNEGSKA (reference sequence).

This chain uses TRBV20-1 with TRBJ2-2; D is undetermined. What was sequenced was peripheral blood. The receptor's source is a woman aged 70 to 79 who had recovered from COVID-19. This CDR3 is CSASRNTGELFF. CDR3 nucleotides: TGCAGTGCTAGTCGGAACACCGGGGAGCTGTTTTTT.